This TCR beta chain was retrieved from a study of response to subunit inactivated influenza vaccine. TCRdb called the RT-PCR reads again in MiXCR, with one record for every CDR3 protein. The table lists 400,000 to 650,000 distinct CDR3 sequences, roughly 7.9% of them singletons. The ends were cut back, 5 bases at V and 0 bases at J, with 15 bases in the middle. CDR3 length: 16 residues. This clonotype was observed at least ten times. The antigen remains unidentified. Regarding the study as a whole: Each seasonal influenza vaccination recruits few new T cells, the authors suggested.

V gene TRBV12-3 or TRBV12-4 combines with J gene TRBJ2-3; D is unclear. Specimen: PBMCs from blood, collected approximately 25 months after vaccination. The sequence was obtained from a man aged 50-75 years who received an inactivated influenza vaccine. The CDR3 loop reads CASSQGWWVSTDTQYF. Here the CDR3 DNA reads TGTGCCAGCAGTCAAGGGTGGTGGGTGAGCACAGATACGCAGTATTTT.